These 11 T cell receptor beta chains came from one sample sequenced in a study of blood T cell repertoires in COVID-19. The table came from immunoSEQ multiplex PCR; TCRdb's copy has only in-frame clones and leaves some out. Among 150,000 to 200,000 clones listed, just under 90% were seen once. The sequencing sample was made of peripheral blood. The receptors originated from a man between 18 and 29 years old with active or convalescent COVID-19.

The chain links TRBV7-2 to TRBJ1-1, with TRBD1 matching 7 bases. Germline V gives CDR1 SGHTA, CDR2 FQGNSA. CDR3 length equals 13 residues. After removal of 5 bases from V and 3 bases from J, the junction contained 3 bases not matched to a gene. The CDR3 coding sequence is TGTGCCAGCAGCACCCAGGGGGACACTGAAGCTTTCTTT. As protein: CASSTQGDTEAFF.

The chain uses TRBV6-5 and TRBJ1-2; D possibly corresponds to TRBD1 (6 bases). Trimming removed 6 bases at V and 8 bases at J, with 13 bases between. The CDR3 spans 12 residues. Germline-derived CDR1 and CDR2 are MNHEY and SVGAGI. CDR3: CASRPGVGGYTF. In DNA form, the CDR3 reads TGTGCCAGCAGGCCAGGGGTTGGGGGCTACACCTTC.

This chain links TRBV27 with TRBJ2-1, with 9 bases identical to TRBD2. Germline-derived CDR1 and CDR2 are MNHEY and SMNVEV (reference sequence). The CDR3 loop spans 16 amino acids. Unmatched junction bases numbered 11, after V lost 5 bases and J lost 6 bases. The CDR3 loop is CASSLVTAGGPNEQFF. CDR3 in DNA: TGTGCCAGCAGTCTGGTAACGGCGGGAGGGCCCAATGAGCAGTTCTTC.

V gene TRBV11-2 combines with J gene TRBJ2-2, with a weak D call TRBD1 (5 bases). From germline, CDR1 is SGHAT and CDR2 FQNNGV. The CDR3 totals 15 residues. V was trimmed by 0 bases and J by 9 bases, leaving 14 bases between them. The CDR3 DNA sequence: TGTGCCAGCAGCTTAGATCAAACAGGCAACAGGGAGCTGTTTTTT. The encoded protein is CASSLDQTGNRELFF.

The chain combines TRBV28 with TRBJ1-4, with 8 bases lining up with TRBD1. Trimming at V came to 3 bases and at J to 8 bases, leaving 11 bases not matched to a gene. CDR1 and CDR2 from the germline V gene are MDHEN and SYDVKM. The CDR3 is 16 residues long. As DNA, the CDR3 is TGTGCCAGCAGTTTGGGTACAGGGGGGGTGAGGGAAAAACTGTTTTTT. Residues: CASSLGTGGVREKLFF.

By frequency in the sample, this clone is medium-sized. The genes are TRBV6-1 and TRBJ1-5; D is uncertain. CDR3 size: 16 residues. CDR1 MNHNS and CDR2 SASEGT come from the germline V gene. V was trimmed by 2 bases and J by 5 bases, leaving 16 bases between them. The CDR3 is CASSEFSIVGDQPQHF. CDR3 bases: TGTGCCAGCAGTGAATTCTCTATTGTCGGGGATCAGCCCCAGCATTTT.

V and J are TRBV7-3 and TRBJ2-1, with TRBD2 matching over 9 bases. This CDR3 spans 15 amino acids. Unmatched junction bases numbered 3, after V lost 1 base and J lost 5 bases. CDR1 and CDR2 (germline): SGHTA, FQGTGA. This CDR3 is CASSLSGRGNNEQFF. The CDR3 DNA follows: TGTGCCAGCAGCTTAAGCGGGAGGGGAAACAATGAGCAGTTCTTC.

The chain recombines TRBV5-1 with TRBJ1-2; D might be TRBD1 (5 bases). V lost 6 bases, J lost 2 bases, and 11 bases lay in between. The CDR3 runs to 13 residues. Germline V CDR1 and CDR2: SGHRS, YFSETQ. In nucleotides, the CDR3 is TGCGCCAGCAAGGAGGGGTCCAACTATGGCTACACCTTC. Its protein is CASKEGSNYGYTF.

V and J are TRBV10-3 and TRBJ1-5, with no clear D. Germline V gene sequence: CDR1 ENHRY, CDR2 SYGVKD. This CDR3 region has 12 residues. Deletions cut 4 bases from V and 4 bases from J, with 5 bases between. As DNA, the CDR3 is TGTGCCATCAGTGGAGTAAATCAGCCCCAGCATTTT. Translating gives CAISGVNQPQHF.

The rearrangement joins TRBV7-8 to TRBJ1-5; D remains ambiguous. This CDR3 is 13 amino acids long. Between the trimmed V and J ends, which lost 5 bases and 11 bases, there was a span of 16 bases. CDR1 and CDR2 (germline): SGHVS, FQNEAQ. CDR3 sequence reads: CASSPRTGQSQHF. The CDR3 DNA follows: TGTGCCAGCAGCCCAAGGACTGGCCAGTCCCAGCATTTT.

This clone appeared once. The V and J genes are TRBV6-6 and TRBJ1-1, with D possibly being TRBD1 (6 bases). Deletions cut 7 bases from V and 3 bases from J, with 15 bases between. Germline lookup yields CDR1 MNHNY and CDR2 SVGAGI (reference sequence). The CDR3 spans 14 residues. CDR3 in DNA: TGTGCCAGCACCACAGGGCCGTACTACACTGAAGCTTTCTTT. Its protein product is CASTTGPYYTEAFF.